This T cell receptor (beta chain) was recorded in a study of T-cell reconstitution after alpha-beta-depleted transplantation in children. A TCRbeta library incorporating unique molecular identifiers was prepared. One entry per CDR3 protein, called by TCRdb with MiXCR from the PCR reads. The sample lists around 380,000 distinct CDR3 sequences; about a tenth were seen once. This clonotype was seen many times. The CDR3 is 18 residues long. Unmatched junction bases numbered 16, after V lost 2 bases and J lost 8 bases. Germline loops: CDR1 SGHTA, CDR2 FQGNSA. The source material was PBMCs from the stem cell graft donor, sampled from the stem cell graft. The TCR was taken from a human donor who donated a stem cell graft to a child with acute myeloid leukemia. This chain connects TRBV7-2 to TRBJ2-1; 9 bases map to TRBD2. The CDR3: CASSLRVASGKVSDEQFF. DNA for the CDR3: TGTGCCAGCAGCTTACGTGTGGCTAGCGGGAAGGTATCCGATGAGCAGTTCTTC.